This T cell receptor beta chain comes out of a study of blood T cell repertoires in COVID-19. TCRdb's copy holds only in-frame clones and misses some; the assay was immunoSEQ multiplex PCR. Of around 220,000 clones detected, 70% to 90% appear once; the ten largest clones hold about 2%. Germline CDR1 WNHNN, CDR2 SYGVQD (reference sequence). Trimming took 4 bases from V and 2 from J, leaving 8 bases between them. This CDR3 is 14 amino acids long. This clonotype was sampled from a woman aged 45-59 years with acute or convalescent COVID-19. Specimen: peripheral blood. The gene calls are TRBV10-1 and TRBJ2-2, with no clear D. CDR3 nucleotide sequence: TGCGCCAGCAGTGTAGCTCTCAACACCGGGGAGCTGTTTTTT. The encoded protein is CASSVALNTGELFF.